The 31 T cell receptor beta chains listed next were all sequenced from one sample in a study of blood T cells in healthy people across ages. A sample-barcoded 5' primer and a J-beta primer mix were used in a second PCR of roughly 7 to 11 cycles. TCRdb called the 5' RACE reads again in MiXCR, with one record for every CDR3 protein. Of around 1.1 million distinct CDR3 sequences listed, 30% to 40% are singletons. The sequencing sample was made of blood. These receptors all come from a man in his late teens or twenties in good health.

This clonotype has only one observation. This sequence joins TRBV12-3 or TRBV12-4 and TRBJ1-1; D unresolved. Between the trimmed V and J ends, which lost 4 bases and 11 bases, there was a span of 17 bases. CDR3 length: 13 residues. CDR3 sequence reads: CASSSVLLMGAFF. CDR3 nucleotides: TGTGCCAGCAGTTCCGTCCTCCTGATGGGTGCTTTCTTT.

The chain employs TRBV5-6 and TRBJ1-2; D might be TRBD1 (5 bases). The CDR3 length is 14 residues. Germline V CDR1 and CDR2: SGHDT, YYEEEE. V was cut by 1 base and J by 5 bases, with 12 bases left in between. For the CDR3, the DNA is TGTGCCAGCAGCTTGAGTGCCAGGGTGTATGGCTACACCTTC. Its translation: CASSLSARVYGYTF.

This clonotype showed up many times. V gene TRBV6-5 combines with J gene TRBJ2-1, with D possibly called TRBD1 or TRBD2 (5 bases each). The V gene's germline CDR1 is MNHEY and CDR2 SVGAGI. The CDR3 extends over 13 amino acids. The V end was cut by 10 bases, the J end by 4 bases, with 14 bases between. The CDR3, as DNA: TGTGCCACCGGGGCGGTGGAATACAATGAGCAGTTCTTC. Translating it yields CATGAVEYNEQFF.

This sequence joins TRBV20-1 and TRBJ1-2; perhaps TRBD1 as D (5 bases). Trimming took off 6 bases at V and 4 bases at J, with 18 bases between the two ends. Germline CDR1 and CDR2: DFQATT and SNEGSKA (reference sequence). The CDR3 covers 14 residues. CDR3 residues: CSARWGTGPYGYTF. The DNA of the CDR3 is TGCAGTGCCAGATGGGGAACGGGGCCCTATGGCTACACCTTC.

To note about this clonotype: This likely comes from a read error, as the CDR3 has no conserved phenylalanine or tryptophan at its end. The V and J genes are TRBV25-1 and TRBJ2-6, with a possible D match to TRBD2 (5 bases). This CDR3 has 18 amino acids. V was trimmed by 1 base and J by 0 bases, leaving 13 bases between them. Germline V gives CDR1 MGHDK, CDR2 SYGVNS. The DNA for the CDR3 is TGTGCCAGCAGTGAATCCTGGGGAGCAAACTCTGGGGCCAACGTCCTGACTTCC. Amino acids: CASSESWGANSGANVLTS.

In its sample, this clonotype was seen a few times. The chain carries TRBV7-9 and TRBJ1-2; D is unresolved. This CDR3 contains 15 residues. The germline V gene encodes CDR1 SEHNR and CDR2 FQNEAQ (reference sequence). Trimming cost V 5 bases and J 8 bases, with 21 bases left between them. The CDR3 DNA is TGTGCCAGCAGCCCAGGAACAGAGAAGCTGCGGGGCTACACCTTC. It yields the protein CASSPGTEKLRGYTF.

This clonotype was detected ten times or more. V usage is TRBV12-3 or TRBV12-4 and J usage is TRBJ1-2; no clear D gene. V gave up 4 bases and J gave up 1 base, with 4 bases separating them. The CDR3 runs 12 residues. The CDR3 spells CASSSRNYGYTF. The DNA of the CDR3 is TGTGCCAGCAGTTCTCGTAACTATGGCTACACCTTC.

The chain couples TRBV9 to TRBJ2-1, with D possibly TRBD2 on 5 matching bases. Germline V CDR1 and CDR2: SGDLS, YYNGEE. This CDR3 is built from 14 residues. With 0 bases removed from V and 7 bases from J, the gap between germline ends came to 11 bases. The CDR3 DNA reads as TGTGCCAGCAGCGTAGCCGGGGTATGGAATGAGCAGTTCTTC. Amino acids: CASSVAGVWNEQFF.

This chain joins TRBV7-2 and TRBJ1-2; TRBD1 aligns across 7 bases. Germline lookup yields CDR1 SGHTA and CDR2 FQGNSA. V lost 3 bases and J lost 3; bases outside the gene matches: 10. The length of the CDR3 is 16 residues. The CDR3 sequence is CASSFLPRTGHYGYTF. CDR3 DNA sequence: TGTGCCAGCAGCTTTCTCCCCAGGACAGGACACTATGGCTACACCTTC.

The chain links TRBV6-1 to TRBJ1-4; tentative D call: TRBD1 (5 bases). Germline CDR1 and CDR2: MNHNS and SASEGT. The CDR3 is 14 amino acids. V was cut by 4 bases and J by 5 bases, with 11 bases left in between. The CDR3 sequence: CASSVDRQNEKLFF. In DNA form, the CDR3 reads TGTGCCAGCAGTGTCGACAGACAGAATGAAAAACTGTTTTTT.

As for this clonotype: This could be a read error, since a much larger clone is one nucleotide away. The chain joins TRBV7-7 to TRBJ2-5; no firm D call. The end of the DNA fits TRBJ2-1 better, so the J call may be wrong. This CDR3 has 15 amino acids. The germline CDR1 and CDR2 sequences are SSHAT and FNYEAQ (reference sequence). For the CDR3, the DNA is TGTGCTAGCAGCTTAGGCAGACTGATCCAAGAGACCCAGTTCTTC. Translation: CASSLGRLIQETQFF.

This chain uses TRBV5-6 with TRBJ2-1; TRBD2 matches 7 bases. This CDR3 contains 15 residues. The V gene's germline CDR1 is SGHDT and CDR2 YYEEEE. The V segment lost 4 bases and the J segment 7 bases; nucleotides outside the gene matches: 11. The CDR3 sequence is CASSPLSGGTNEQFF. The CDR3, as DNA: TGTGCCAGCAGCCCCCTATCCGGGGGGACGAATGAGCAGTTCTTC.

CDR3 sequence: CASSPSGAKPETQYF. CDR3 DNA: TGTGCCAGCAGCCCCTCGGGCGCGAAGCCAGAGACCCAGTACTTC. J is TRBJ2-7 and V is TRBV4-2; D is unclear. Judging by the DNA end, TRBJ2-5 fits better; the J call may be wrong. Germline CDR1 is LGHNA and CDR2 is YNFKEQ. The CDR3 loop spans 15 amino acids.

The V gene is TRBV28, the J gene TRBJ2-1; 10 bases fit TRBD2. Germline V CDR1 and CDR2: MDHEN, SYDVKM. The CDR3 is made up of 14 amino acids. The trim removed 1 base at V and 7 bases at J, leaving 1 base unmatched. In DNA, the CDR3 is TGTGCCAGCAGTTTATTACTAGCGGGGAATGAGCAGTTCTTC. It encodes CASSLLLAGNEQFF. Together with reference TRBV28 and TRBJ2-1, the CDR3 gives the full variable domain: DVKVTQSSRYLVKRTGEKVFLECVQDMDHENMFWYRQDPGLGLRLIYFSYDVKMKEKGDIPEGYSVSREKKERFSLILESASTNQTSMYLCASSLLLAGNEQFFGPGTRLTVL.

This sequence joins TRBV20-1 and TRBJ1-5; D gene ambiguous. Trimming left V 1 base short and J 5 bases short, with 15 bases between. The CDR3 spans 15 residues. The germline V gene encodes CDR1 DFQATT and CDR2 SNEGSKA (reference sequence). CDR3 nucleotides: TGCAGTGCTAGAGTCGGCTTCGAAAGGTATCAGCCCCAGCATTTT. Translating it yields CSARVGFERYQPQHF.

The V call is TRBV5-1, the J call TRBJ2-3; D possibly uses TRBD1 or TRBD2 (5 bases each). The CDR3 covers 15 residues. V was trimmed by 2 bases and J by 4 bases, leaving 14 bases between them. Per germline, CDR1 SGHRS and CDR2 YFSETQ. CDR3 amino acids: CASSLEFRDADTQYF. The CDR3 region has the DNA TGCGCCAGCAGCTTAGAGTTTAGGGACGCAGATACGCAGTATTTT.

This clonotype was picked up a small number of times. The chain recombines TRBV12-3 or TRBV12-4 with TRBJ2-3, with 12 positions matching TRBD2. CDR3 size: 15 residues. V lost 5 bases to trimming and J lost 9 bases; unmatched junction nucleotides: 9. The CDR3 sequence: CASSPLAGGSRTQYF. The CDR3 DNA reads TGTGCCAGCAGTCCTCTAGCGGGGGGGTCCCGGACGCAGTATTTT.

This chain uses TRBV7-2 with TRBJ1-1; 7 bases are shared with TRBD1. Trimming at V came to 4 bases and at J to 1 base, leaving 6 bases not matched to a gene. The CDR3 sequence is 15 residues long. The germline V gene has CDR1 SGHTA and CDR2 FQGNSA. The CDR3 DNA reads as TGTGCCAGCAGCTGGGCGGGACAGCCGAACACTGAAGCTTTCTTT. It specifies CASSWAGQPNTEAFF.

V usage is TRBV5-1 and J usage is TRBJ1-4; no firm D call. Germline values: CDR1 SGHRS, CDR2 YFSETQ. V was clipped by 4 bases and J by 4 bases, with 11 bases between them. This CDR3 is 14 amino acids long. The chain's CDR3 is CASSPEMVNEKLFF. Here the CDR3 DNA reads TGCGCCAGCAGCCCAGAGATGGTTAATGAAAAACTGTTTTTT.

V and J are TRBV7-8 and TRBJ1-1; D is uncertain. Trimming cost V 4 bases and J 0 bases, with 18 bases left between them. The CDR3 loop spans 17 amino acids. Germline CDR1 and CDR2: SGHVS and FQNEAQ. CDR3 nucleotide sequence: TGTGCCAGCAGCTCCCCCTTGCAGACCAACATGAACACTGAAGCTTTCTTT. Translated: CASSSPLQTNMNTEAFF. Using reference TRBV7-8 and TRBJ1-1 for the parts outside the CDR3, the full variable domain is GAGVSQSPRYKVAKRGQDVALRCDPISGHVSLFWYQQALGQGPEFLTYFQNEAQLDKSGLPSDRFFAERPEGSVSTLKIQRTQQEDSAVYLCASSSPLQTNMNTEAFFGQGTRLTVV.

V gene TRBV9 combines with J gene TRBJ2-2; D is possibly TRBD1 (6 bases). Trimming removed 0 bases at V and 2 bases at J, with 8 bases between. This CDR3 has 15 amino acids. Germline CDR1 reads SGDLS; CDR2 reads YYNGEE. The CDR3 reads CASSVGTANTGELFF. The CDR3 bases are TGTGCCAGCAGCGTAGGGACAGCTAACACCGGGGAGCTGTTTTTT.

J is TRBJ2-7 and V is TRBV27, with TRBD1 matching 8 bases. Trimming at V came to 6 bases and at J to 10 bases, leaving 29 bases not matched to a gene. CDR3 size: 19 residues. CDR1 is MNHEY and CDR2 is SMNVEV in the germline V gene (reference sequence). The CDR3 loop reads CASSQYSANQGARSRTQYF. CDR3 DNA: TGTGCCAGCAGCCAATATTCCGCCAACCAGGGGGCTAGGTCCCGAACCCAGTACTTC.

This chain connects TRBV4-2 to TRBJ1-1; unclear D gene. The CDR3 sequence is 15 residues long. The V end was cut by 0 bases, the J end by 2 bases, with 10 bases between. Looked up from germline, CDR1 is LGHNA and CDR2 is YNFKEQ. The CDR3 DNA reads as TGTGCCAGCAGCCAAGATGGGGTAGATAACACTGAAGCTTTCTTT. This gives the protein CASSQDGVDNTEAFF.

The chain is built from TRBV4-3 and TRBJ1-5, with TRBD1 as a possible D gene (6 bases). Trimming shortened V by 2 bases and J by 4 bases, and 12 bases separated the two germline ends. Germline CDR1 is LGHNA and CDR2 is YSLEER. The CDR3 sequence is 15 residues long. The CDR3 bases are TGCGCCAGCAGCCAACAGGTCACAGGGAATCAGCCCCAGCATTTT. This gives the protein CASSQQVTGNQPQHF.

This clonotype has only a few counts. The V call is TRBV3-1, the J call TRBJ1-5; D remains ambiguous. V was shortened by 0 bases and J by 6 bases, with 18 bases between the two germline ends. The CDR3 has 17 residues. Germline-derived CDR1 and CDR2 are LGHDT and YNNKEL (reference sequence). CDR3 nucleotides: TGTGCCAGCAGCCAAGACCCCCCTCCCTTGGGTGTTCAGCCCCAGCATTTT. It encodes CASSQDPPPLGVQPQHF.

This clonotype was recorded many times. This chain joins TRBV12-5 and TRBJ2-7; D uncertain. CDR1 and CDR2 from the germline V gene are LGHNT and FRNRAP. The V end was cut by 6 bases, the J end by 1 base, with 4 bases between. This CDR3 has 11 residues. CDR3 nucleotides: TGTGCTAGTGGGGGATCCTACGAGCAGTACTTC. This gives the protein CASGGSYEQYF.

This clonotype came up a few times. V usage is TRBV20-1 and J usage is TRBJ2-3; TRBD2 matches 11 bases. CDR1 DFQATT and CDR2 SNEGSKA come from the germline V gene (reference sequence). With 4 bases clipped from V and 5 bases from J, the junction kept 20 bases outside the gene matches. The CDR3 spans 19 residues. The CDR3: CSATRLAGFPSSTLDTQYF. DNA of the CDR3: TGCAGTGCTACACGACTAGCGGGGTTCCCATCCTCGACCTTAGATACGCAGTATTTT.

The chain combines TRBV27 with TRBJ2-7; no reliable D call. Germline CDR1 is MNHEY and CDR2 is SMNVEV (reference sequence). This CDR3 is built from 13 residues. V was shortened by 0 bases and J by 3 bases, with 6 bases between the two germline ends. The DNA of the CDR3 is TGTGCCAGCAGTTTATCGGCAGGCTACGAGCAGTACTTC. It yields the protein CASSLSAGYEQYF.

The chain has TRBV20-1 and TRBJ1-2; 7 bases are shared with TRBD1. V trimming: 5 bases; J trimming: 4 bases; junction bases outside the gene matches: 10. The CDR3 is 14 amino acids. Per germline, CDR1 DFQATT and CDR2 SNEGSKA (reference sequence). The chain's CDR3 is CSAGQGGRLYGYTF. The CDR3 bases are TGCAGTGCTGGTCAGGGGGGACGTCTCTATGGCTACACCTTC.

The chain uses TRBV5-1 and TRBJ2-1; possibly TRBD1 for D (6 bases). Germline CDR1 is SGHRS and CDR2 is YFSETQ. The CDR3 sequence is 15 residues long. Deletions cut 4 bases from V and 0 bases from J, with 11 bases between. CDR3 nucleotides: TGCGCCAGCAGCGGACAGAAGAGCTCCTACAATGAGCAGTTCTTC. Translated, it gives CASSGQKSSYNEQFF.

In regard to this clonotype: One junction end disagrees with the germline gene, perhaps due to a read error. The V call is TRBV6-5, the J call TRBJ2-1; possible D gene TRBD1, 6 bases. The CDR3 spans 16 residues. Germline CDR1 and CDR2: MNHEY and SVGAGI. CDR3 region: CACSYIRGNSYNEQFF. The CDR3 DNA follows: TGTGCCTGCAGTTATATCAGGGGAAACTCCTACAATGAGCAGTTCTTC.